These 30 T cell receptor beta chains share one sample of origin, sequenced in a study of shared clonotypes between healthy human individuals. As defined, naive CD8 cells were CD45RO-negative and positively selected for CCR7, with terminally differentiated effector memory CD45RA+ cells excluded. Generated by immunoSEQ multiplex PCR, the TCRdb table keeps only in-frame clones and is missing some. In the table there are some 2,100,000 clones, roughly 91% of which are singletons. The sample consisted of naive CD8+ T cells from PBMCs. These receptors all come from a young man in good health. Some clones in this sample may be carry-over from other donors' samples.

Here the CDR3 DNA reads TGTGCCAGCAGCGTCGGCGGGAGTCGTGGGAATGAGCAGTTCTTC. Residues: CASSVGGSRGNEQFF. This chain links TRBV9 with TRBJ2-1; 7 nucleotides line up with TRBD2. CDR1 is SGDLS, CDR2 YYNGEE, per germline. The CDR3 consists of 15 residues. Trimming at V came to 2 bases and at J to 7 bases, leaving 9 bases not matched to a gene.

The rearrangement links TRBV7-9 to TRBJ1-5; D is unclear. V was pared by 5 bases and J by 4 bases, with 12 bases between. CDR1 is SEHNR and CDR2 is FQNEAQ in the germline V gene (reference sequence). This CDR3 contains 14 residues. The CDR3 sequence: CASSQGHSNQPQHF. As DNA, the CDR3 is TGTGCCAGCAGCCAAGGGCACAGTAATCAGCCCCAGCATTTT.

The chain couples TRBV28 to TRBJ2-7; possibly TRBD1 or TRBD2 for D (5 bases each). Trimming pared 6 bases from V and 6 bases from J, leaving 21 bases between. Germline CDR1 is MDHEN and CDR2 is SYDVKM. The CDR3 contains 15 residues. CDR3 coding DNA: TGTGCCAGCAGGTCGGGGACCAGGTCCGCCTGCGAGCAGTACTTC. Translated: CASRSGTRSACEQYF.

The V gene is TRBV29-1, the J gene TRBJ2-7, with TRBD2 matching over 7 bases. The V and J ends lost 4 bases and 0 bases, in that order; junction bases with no gene match: 3. CDR1 SQVTM and CDR2 ANQGSEA come from the germline V gene. The CDR3 runs 13 residues. For the CDR3, the DNA is TGCAGCGTTGTTGAGCGGGGCTCCTACGAGCAGTACTTC. It is translated as CSVVERGSYEQYF.

V and J are TRBV19 and TRBJ2-1; 9 bases are a match to TRBD2. Germline V gene sequence: CDR1 LNHDA, CDR2 SQIVND (reference sequence). With 3 bases clipped from V and 6 bases from J, the junction kept 3 bases outside the gene matches. The CDR3 is 14 residues long. CDR3 DNA sequence: TGTGCCAGTAGTATGGGACTAGCCCCCAATGAGCAGTTCTTC. Amino acid sequence: CASSMGLAPNEQFF.

This clone is a singleton in its sample. V and J are TRBV5-6 and TRBJ1-2; D is unclear. This CDR3 comprises 16 residues. CDR1 and CDR2 (germline): SGHDT, YYEEEE. V lost 2 bases to trimming and J lost 0 bases, with 14 bases between them. CDR3 DNA sequence: TGTGCCAGCAGCTTTCGGTACAGAGAACCTAACTATGGCTACACCTTC. Encoded protein: CASSFRYREPNYGYTF.

The table lists this clone with a few counts. In nucleotides, the CDR3 is TGCGCCAGCAGCCAAGCGAGGGGGGCCTATGGCTACACCTTC. Translating it yields CASSQARGAYGYTF. This chain uses TRBV4-3 with TRBJ1-2; the D gene is possibly TRBD1 (6 bases). The ends were cut back, 1 base at V and 4 bases at J, with 10 bases in the middle. This CDR3 spans 14 amino acids. Germline-derived CDR1 and CDR2 are LGHNA and YSLEER.

This chain uses TRBV13 with TRBJ2-5; D tentatively reads TRBD1 or TRBD2 (6 bases each). Germline assignment: CDR1 PRHDT and CDR2 FYEKMQ (reference sequence). Trimming left V 5 bases short and J 2 bases short, with 15 bases between. The CDR3 totals 15 residues. The CDR3 loop reads CASSPVGGRQETQYF. DNA for the CDR3: TGTGCCAGCAGCCCCGTTGGGGGGCGGCAAGAGACCCAGTACTTC.

V usage is TRBV5-1 and J usage is TRBJ2-5; a weak D match, TRBD1 (5 bases). Trimming took off 1 base at V and 5 bases at J, with 15 bases between the two ends. Germline lookup yields CDR1 SGHRS and CDR2 YFSETQ. The CDR3 is made up of 15 amino acids. The CDR3 sequence is CASSLSGQRGETQYF. The CDR3 nucleotides read TGCGCCAGCAGCTTGTCAGGTCAAAGGGGCGAGACCCAGTACTTC.

V and J are TRBV19 and TRBJ1-5, with a weak D call TRBD1 (6 bases). Trimming removed 2 bases from V and 4 bases from J, with 12 bases in between. The CDR3 sequence is 15 residues long. CDR1 and CDR2 from the germline V gene are LNHDA and SQIVND (reference sequence). CDR3 bases: TGTGCCAGTAGTATAAGTCCGGACAGTAATCAGCCCCAGCATTTT. This gives the protein CASSISPDSNQPQHF. The full variable domain, in which reference TRBV19 and TRBJ1-5 provide the parts outside the CDR3, is DGGITQSPKYLFRKEGQNVTLSCEQNLNHDAMYWYRQDPGQGLRLIYYSQIVNDFQKGDIAEGYSVSREKKESFPLTVTSAQKNPTAFYLCASSISPDSNQPQHFGDGTRLSIL.

The V gene is TRBV27, the J gene TRBJ1-3, with D tentatively TRBD1 (6 bases). Trimming took 6 bases from V and 0 from J, leaving 9 bases between them. The CDR3 loop spans 14 amino acids. The germline V gene encodes CDR1 MNHEY and CDR2 SMNVEV (reference sequence). The CDR3 sequence: CASRQGISGNTIYF. The CDR3 DNA reads TGTGCCAGCAGACAGGGAATCTCTGGAAACACCATATATTTT.

The genes are TRBV5-1 and TRBJ2-7; unclear D gene. The CDR3 is made up of 11 amino acids. Germline lookup yields CDR1 SGHRS and CDR2 YFSETQ. V was cut by 6 bases and J by 3 bases, with 7 bases left in between. CDR3 in amino acids: CASKVHYEQYF. The DNA for the CDR3 is TGCGCCAGCAAAGTCCACTACGAGCAGTACTTC.

This chain joins TRBV11-2 and TRBJ2-7; 7 nucleotides match TRBD2. Germline V CDR1 and CDR2: SGHAT, FQNNGV. The CDR3 length is 15 residues. The V gene end was trimmed by 5 bases and the J gene end by 5 bases; junction bases not matched to a gene: 12. CDR3 protein: CASSGGTTRQDEQYF. The CDR3 region has the DNA TGTGCCAGCAGCGGGGGGACTACCCGGCAGGACGAGCAGTACTTC.

The rearrangement links TRBV7-8 to TRBJ2-1; TRBD2 matches at 8 bases. This CDR3 has 15 amino acids. Germline trimming cut 5 bases from V and 0 bases from J; bases unmatched to any gene: 3. CDR1 and CDR2 from the germline V gene are SGHVS and FQNEAQ. In nucleotides, the CDR3 is TGTGCCAGCAGCAGGCGGGAGGTCTCCTACAATGAGCAGTTCTTC. This sequence encodes CASSRREVSYNEQFF.

The chain has TRBV1 and TRBJ1-4; the table calls TRBD1, which could not be checked here. TRBV1 represents a pseudogene. CDR3 length: 15 residues. This chain's CDR3 is CTSRLYAGQNEKLFF. CDR3 sequence (DNA): TGCACCAGCAGGCTATATGCAGGTCAAAATGAAAAACTGTTTTTT.

The chain employs TRBV4-1 and TRBJ2-5; the D is unclear. CDR1 is MGHRA, CDR2 YSYEKL, per germline. CDR3 size: 14 residues. V gave up 0 bases and J gave up 2 bases, with 7 bases separating them. The DNA for the CDR3 is TGCGCCAGCAGCCAAGACAGGTTTCAAGAGACCCAGTACTTC. Translated: CASSQDRFQETQYF.

This chain joins TRBV2 and TRBJ1-2, with D hard to call. This CDR3 contains 15 residues. V was pared by 7 bases and J by 4 bases, with 19 bases between. Germline-derived CDR1 and CDR2 are SNHLY and FYNNEI. The CDR3 DNA is TGTGCCAGCATACCGGTCTCTCTGGGAGTCTATGGCTACACCTTC. It encodes CASIPVSLGVYGYTF.

The chain joins TRBV4-1 to TRBJ2-7; the D is unclear. Deletions cut 1 base from V and 0 bases from J, with 7 bases between. There are 14 residues in the CDR3. The V gene's germline CDR1 is MGHRA and CDR2 YSYEKL. The CDR3 coding sequence is TGCGCCAGCAGCCAAGTTCAGTTCTCCTACGAGCAGTACTTC. Protein sequence: CASSQVQFSYEQYF.

This chain connects TRBV14 to TRBJ2-3; D is undetermined. Germline loops: CDR1 SGHDN, CDR2 FVKESK. The CDR3 contains 15 residues. Trimming removed 4 bases at V and 2 bases at J, with 13 bases between. CDR3 DNA sequence: TGTGCCAGCAGCCCCTTATGGTTGAACACAGATACGCAGTATTTT. This translates into CASSPLWLNTDTQYF.

This clone was picked up a small number of times. At the DNA level, this CDR3 is encoded by other sequences in the same sample as well. V and J are TRBV30 and TRBJ1-5; no clear D. V lost 0 bases, J lost 4 bases, and 7 bases lay in between. Germline lookup yields CDR1 GTSNPN and CDR2 SVGIG (reference sequence). The CDR3 spans 13 residues. CDR3 bases: TGTGCCTGGAGTGTAGAAAGTAATCAGCCCCAGCATTTT. Residues: CAWSVESNQPQHF.

This clone appeared a single time. The chain recombines TRBV12-2 with TRBJ2-1; the tabulated D call, TRBD1, remains unverified against the DNA. TRBV12-2 is given as a pseudogene. The CDR3 has 15 amino acids. The DNA of the CDR3 is TGTGCAAGTCGCTCCCCTCCGGACAGGGGCCGCCGAAAGTTCTTC. It yields the protein CASRSPPDRGRRKFF.

This clone was observed once. The chain has TRBV6-1 and TRBJ1-4; possibly TRBD1 for D (6 bases). This CDR3 spans 15 amino acids. The germline V and J ends were trimmed by 6 bases and 7 bases, with 18 bases remaining between them. Looked up from germline, CDR1 is MNHNS and CDR2 is SASEGT. The CDR3 sequence is CASRKRTVSAEKLFF. CDR3 coding DNA: TGTGCCAGCAGGAAACGGACAGTATCAGCTGAAAAACTGTTTTTT.

The chain has TRBV6-5 and TRBJ1-2; TRBD1 aligns across 7 bases. Germline CDR1 is MNHEY and CDR2 is SVGAGI. The V and J ends lost 2 bases and 5 bases, in that order; junction bases with no gene match: 5. The CDR3 runs 14 residues. CDR3 DNA: TGTGCCAGCAGTTACGGAGGGGGCGTATATGGCTACACCTTC. This codes for CASSYGGGVYGYTF.

The V gene is TRBV7-9, the J gene TRBJ2-3; 8 positions agree with TRBD2. Germline CDR1 and CDR2: SEHNR and FQNEAQ (reference sequence). J gave up 5 bases and V 4 bases, and 8 bases lay outside the gene matches. This CDR3 is 15 amino acids long. The chain's CDR3 is CASSSRTSKEDTQYF. CDR3 sequence (DNA): TGTGCCAGCAGCTCGAGGACTAGCAAAGAAGATACGCAGTATTTT.

This chain uses TRBV5-6 with TRBJ2-1, with 9 bases matching TRBD2. V gave up 5 bases and J gave up 7 bases; unmatched junction bases: 10. Germline V gene sequence: CDR1 SGHDT, CDR2 YYEEEE. CDR3 length equals 15 residues. The CDR3 is CASSYSSGRNNEQFF. CDR3 DNA: TGTGCCAGCAGTTATTCCAGCGGGAGGAATAATGAGCAGTTCTTC. The full variable domain, its missing parts supplied by reference TRBV5-6 and TRBJ2-1, is DAGVTQSPTHLIKTRGQQVTLRCSPKSGHDTVSWYQQALGQGPQFIFQYYEEEERQRGNFPDRFSGHQFPNYSSELNVNALLLGDSALYLCASSYSSGRNNEQFFGPGTRLTVL.

The genes are TRBV5-4 and TRBJ2-1, with a tentative D call TRBD1 (6 bases). The CDR3 spans 15 residues. V dropped 6 bases and J dropped 6 bases, with 19 bases sitting between them. Germline loops: CDR1 SGHNT, CDR2 YYREEE (reference sequence). In DNA form, the CDR3 reads TGTGCCAGCACCCCGCCGGGACAAGGGTTCAATGAGCAGTTCTTC. Protein sequence: CASTPPGQGFNEQFF.

DNA of the CDR3: TGTGCCTGGAGTGTACTTGAGAACTATGGCTACACCTTC. This gives the protein CAWSVLENYGYTF. The V and J genes are TRBV30 and TRBJ1-2; D unresolved. Trimming took off 0 bases at V and 2 bases at J, with 7 bases between the two ends. This CDR3 has 13 amino acids. Germline CDR1 and CDR2: GTSNPN and SVGIG (reference sequence). The whole variable domain, filled in from reference TRBV30 and TRBJ1-2, reads SQTIHQWPATLVQPVGSPLSLECTVEGTSNPNLYWYRQAAGRGLQLLFYSVGIGQISSEVPQNLSASRPQDRQFILSSKKLLLSDSGFYLCAWSVLENYGYTFGSGTRLTVV.

Concerning this clone: Additional DNA sequences in this sample encode the identical CDR3. The chain combines TRBV27 with TRBJ2-3; 8 bases fit TRBD1. V dropped 3 bases and J dropped 3; count of bases not matched to a gene: 2. The CDR3 is 14 residues long. The germline V gene encodes CDR1 MNHEY and CDR2 SMNVEV (reference sequence). The CDR3 DNA follows: TGTGCCAGCAGTTTGACAGGGGCGACAGATACGCAGTATTTT. This gives the protein CASSLTGATDTQYF.

This clone has only a few counts. The chain combines TRBV4-1 with TRBJ1-5; D uncertain. V was trimmed by 0 bases and J by 7 bases, leaving 10 bases between them. The CDR3 is 14 amino acids. Germline lookup yields CDR1 MGHRA and CDR2 YSYEKL. CDR3 coding DNA: TGCGCCAGCAGCCAAGAGTCATTAGGGCAGCCCCAGCATTTT. It encodes CASSQESLGQPQHF.

The V call is TRBV7-9, the J call TRBJ2-7; perhaps TRBD2 as D (5 bases). The CDR3 loop spans 15 amino acids. Germline V gives CDR1 SEHNR, CDR2 FQNEAQ (reference sequence). Deletions cut 5 bases from V and 4 bases from J, with 18 bases between. This chain's CDR3 is CASSPPRGNEYEQYF. The CDR3 DNA reads TGTGCCAGCAGCCCCCCCCGGGGTAATGAGTACGAGCAGTACTTC.